This T cell receptor beta chain was sequenced for a study of long-term antiretroviral therapy in people with HIV. Each contributor possessed a minimum of one pre-ART and a minimum of two post-ART PBMC samples. This was the immunoSEQ v3.0 assay at survey level. TCRdb keeps only in-frame clones here, not all; method: immunoSEQ multiplex PCR. The sample includes 22,000 or so clones, over 65% of them seen just once. The TCR was taken from a man aged 30 to 39 with HIV. This material consisted of unsorted PBMCs, taken roughly 5.7 years after starting antiretroviral therapy.

The CDR3 DNA sequence: TGTGCCAGCAGTCCCTCACGGGAGCAGTACTTC. This sequence encodes CASSPSREQYF. This chain joins TRBV28 and TRBJ2-7; D gene uncertain. The length of the CDR3 is 11 residues. V lost 5 bases and J 7 bases, leaving 9 bases between the germline ends. From germline, CDR1 is MDHEN and CDR2 SYDVKM.